These 15 T cell receptor beta chains share one sample of origin, sequenced in a study of T cells in Graves' hyperthyroidism and ophthalmopathy. TCR beta CDR3 regions were amplified from RNA transcripts. HTBI primers were the set used in a first-round RT-PCR of the TCR CDR3. MiXCR, run by TCRdb on the multiplex PCR reads, gives a single entry per CDR3 protein. The top ten clones hold 3.5% to 4% of a sample with more than 500,000 distinct CDR3 sequences, 15% to 20% of them seen once. The source material was blood. The receptor source for this set is a woman in her twenties or thirties with Graves' hyperthyroidism.

With respect to this clonotype: A junction boundary mismatches the germline segment, possibly from a read error. The chain employs TRBV18 and TRBJ2-1, with D perhaps matching TRBD2 (7 bases). The germline V gene encodes CDR1 KGHSH and CDR2 LQKENI. This CDR3 region has 15 residues. The CDR3 loop reads CASSPGGASYNERFF. The CDR3 region has the DNA TGTGCCAGCTCACCAGGGGGGGCCTCCTACAATGAGCGGTTCTTC.

This clonotype appeared a few times. J is TRBJ1-3 and V is TRBV2; D unresolved. CDR1 and CDR2 from the germline V gene are SNHLY and FYNNEI. V was shortened by 7 bases and J by 4 bases, with 14 bases between the two germline ends. The CDR3 is 14 residues long. This chain's CDR3 is CASTPEGTGNTIYF. The CDR3 nucleotides read TGTGCCAGCACCCCGGAGGGTACGGGAAACACCATATATTTT.

This chain connects TRBV16 to TRBJ1-5; D gene unclear. Looked up from germline, CDR1 is KGHSY and CDR2 is FQNENV. The CDR3 consists of 14 residues. V was clipped by 4 bases and J by 4 bases, with 11 bases between them. CDR3 sequence (DNA): TGTGCCAGCAGCCCAATAGCGGGGAATCAGCCCCAGCATTTT. It is translated as CASSPIAGNQPQHF. The entire variable domain, with the rest obtained from reference TRBV16 and TRBJ1-5, is as follows: GEEVAQTPKHLVRGEGQKAKLYCAPIKGHSYVFWYQQVLKNEFKFLISFQNENVFDETGMPKERFSAKCLPNSPCSLEIQATKLEDSAVYFCASSPIAGNQPQHFGDGTRLSIL.

The chain combines TRBV20-1 with TRBJ1-1; 8 bases line up with TRBD1. Germline CDR1 is DFQATT and CDR2 is SNEGSKA (reference sequence). The CDR3 is 11 amino acids. V shed 6 bases, J shed 12 bases, and the junction held 9 bases outside the gene matches. The CDR3 sequence: CSATDRAWPFF. The CDR3 DNA follows: TGCAGTGCAACGGACAGGGCTTGGCCTTTCTTT.

This clonotype appeared many times. V gene TRBV10-2 combines with J gene TRBJ2-5; D may be TRBD2 (5 bases). V lost 6 bases and J lost 7, with 15 bases in between. CDR1 and CDR2 from the germline V gene are WSHSY and SAAADI. This CDR3 is built from 13 residues. CDR3 sequence (DNA): TGCGCCAGCAGCGGACTCTCGAGAGGGACCCAGTACTTC. Its protein is CASSGLSRGTQYF.

This clonotype was observed a few times. This rearrangement joins TRBV7-8 to TRBJ1-3, with D perhaps TRBD1 (6 bases). The germline gives CDR1 SGHVS, CDR2 FQNEAQ. V gave up 1 base and J gave up 2 bases, with 18 bases separating them. The CDR3 sequence is 18 residues long. The CDR3 loop reads CASSLVPLGGGPGNTIYF. The CDR3 DNA sequence: TGTGCCAGCAGCTTAGTCCCCCTTGGGGGGGGCCCTGGAAACACCATATATTTT.

The chain is built from TRBV7-9 and TRBJ1-1, with TRBD1 matching over 7 bases. This CDR3 region has 15 residues. V was clipped by 5 bases and J by 1 base; unmatched bases: 7. The germline CDR1 and CDR2 sequences are SEHNR and FQNEAQ (reference sequence). This chain's CDR3 is CASSLSGQPNTEAFF. The CDR3 DNA reads as TGTGCCAGCAGCCTGTCGGGACAGCCGAACACTGAAGCTTTCTTT.

This clonotype was picked up many times. The chain uses TRBV28 and TRBJ2-5; D tentatively fits TRBD1 or TRBD2 (5 bases each). Looked up from germline, CDR1 is MDHEN and CDR2 is SYDVKM. V lost 3 bases and J lost 3, with 20 bases in between. The CDR3 length is 17 residues. CDR3 nucleotides: TGTGCCAGCAGTTTCTTGACGGGGCGCGCCTCTAAAGAGACCCAGTACTTC. It translates to CASSFLTGRASKETQYF.

Many counts were recorded for this clonotype. The chain employs TRBV11-2 and TRBJ2-3; a possible D gene is TRBD1 (5 bases). Trimming left V 1 base short and J 2 bases short, with 7 bases between. This CDR3 is built from 14 residues. Germline assignment: CDR1 SGHAT and CDR2 FQNNGV. The CDR3 nucleotides are TGTGCCAGCAGCTTAGTGGGGCTCACAGATACGCAGTATTTT. Amino acids: CASSLVGLTDTQYF.

The table lists this clonotype with many counts. The rearrangement uses TRBV7-9 and TRBJ2-7; 14 positions match TRBD2. CDR3 length equals 20 residues. Trimming cost V 7 bases and J 4 bases; bases outside gene matches: 21. Germline values: CDR1 SEHNR, CDR2 FQNEAQ (reference sequence). In DNA form, the CDR3 reads TGTGCCAGCACCTCCTTTCGATTTGGGACTAGCGGGAGAGACCCTTACGAGCAGTACTTC. It encodes CASTSFRFGTSGRDPYEQYF.

This clonotype was seen a handful of times. V usage is TRBV3-1 and J usage is TRBJ2-3; D perhaps matches TRBD2 (6 bases). In germline, CDR1 is LGHDT, CDR2 YNNKEL (reference sequence). V shed 0 bases and J shed 6 bases, with 13 bases lying between them. CDR3 length equals 15 residues. CDR3 DNA: TGTGCCAGCAGCCAAGATCGAGTCGCGGGGGATACGCAGTATTTT. Protein product: CASSQDRVAGDTQYF.

This clonotype was picked up many times. The chain couples TRBV27 to TRBJ2-2; D is possibly TRBD2 (5 bases). Per germline, CDR1 MNHEY and CDR2 SMNVEV (reference sequence). There are 14 residues in the CDR3. V was pared by 5 bases and J by 4 bases, with 11 bases between. The CDR3 here is CASSPNEGTGELFF. The DNA for the CDR3 is TGTGCCAGCAGTCCTAACGAGGGCACCGGGGAGCTGTTTTTT.

In this sample, this clonotype turned up many times. V is TRBV7-9 and J is TRBJ2-5; 7 nucleotides line up with TRBD2. Germline assignment: CDR1 SEHNR and CDR2 FQNEAQ (reference sequence). With V trimmed by 5 bases and J by 5 bases, 14 bases remained unmatched. The CDR3 has 16 residues. The CDR3 bases are TGTGCCAGCAGCCGACTGCCGGGAGGCCAGTGGGAGACCCAGTACTTC. This encodes CASSRLPGGQWETQYF.

Regarding this clonotype: A read error is the likely source, as a far larger clone sits one nucleotide away. This CDR3 fails to terminate in the conserved phenylalanine or tryptophan, so it likely reflects a read error. The chain is built from TRBV28 and TRBJ2-1; D is ambiguous. The CDR3 sequence is 15 residues long. The germline V gene has CDR1 MDHEN and CDR2 SYDVKM. The V end lost 6 bases, the J end lost 0 bases, and 12 bases lay between the germline ends. The CDR3 DNA sequence: TGTGCCAGCAGCCCACGGCCTAGCTCCTACAATGAGCAGTTCCTC. This sequence encodes CASSPRPSSYNEQFL.

Many counts were recorded for this clonotype. The chain combines TRBV6-2 or TRBV6-3 with TRBJ2-7; D is undetermined. V was pared by 2 bases and J by 3 bases, with 8 bases between. Germline CDR1 reads MNHEY; CDR2 reads SVGEGT. The CDR3 has 13 amino acids. The CDR3: CASSYTDGYEQYF. For the CDR3, the DNA is TGTGCCAGCAGTTACACCGATGGCTACGAGCAGTACTTC.